These 3 T cell receptor beta chains were all obtained from the same sample, sequenced in a study of identical twins. One entry per CDR3 protein results from TCRdb running MiXCR on the 5' RACE reads. The table lists roughly 350,000 distinct CDR3 sequences, around 9.7% of them singletons, with roughly 9% in the top ten. Sequencing was performed on naive T cells sorted from blood. The receptor source for this set is a woman aged 50 to 60 in good health.

The CDR3 loop is CASSRIPGTEKSTEAFF. CDR3 nucleotides: TGCGCCAGCAGCCGCATACCCGGGACAGAGAAGAGCACTGAAGCTTTCTTT. The rearrangement joins TRBV4-1 to TRBJ1-1, with 7 bases that match TRBD1. The junction had 15 bases not matched to a gene; V was cut back by 4 bases and J by 4 bases. Germline V gene data show CDR1 as MGHRA and CDR2 as YSYEKL. The CDR3 extends over 17 amino acids.

In this sample, this clonotype turned up many times. This chain links TRBV11-2 with TRBJ1-1; possibly TRBD1 for D (5 bases). The ends were cut back, 3 bases at V and 1 base at J, with 12 bases in the middle. The CDR3 loop spans 15 amino acids. Per the germline V gene, CDR1 is SGHAT and CDR2 is FQNNGV. CDR3 amino acids: CASSFGGAGNTEAFF. Written as DNA, the CDR3 is TGTGCCAGCAGCTTCGGAGGGGCGGGGAACACTGAAGCTTTCTTT.

The chain is built from TRBV7-9 and TRBJ2-3; D perhaps matches TRBD1 (5 bases). In germline, CDR1 is SEHNR, CDR2 FQNEAQ (reference sequence). This CDR3 has 16 amino acids. The V end was cut by 2 bases, the J end by 0 bases, with 12 bases between. The CDR3 protein is CASSLIVGRSTDTQYF. The CDR3 DNA follows: TGTGCCAGCAGCTTAATAGTGGGGCGTAGCACAGATACGCAGTATTTT. The entire variable domain, with the rest obtained from reference TRBV7-9 and TRBJ2-3, is as follows: DTGVSQNPRHKITKRGQNVTFRCDPISEHNRLYWYRQTLGQGPEFLTYFQNEAQLEKSRLLSDRFSAERPKGSFSTLEIQRTEQGDSAMYLCASSLIVGRSTDTQYFGPGTRLTVL.